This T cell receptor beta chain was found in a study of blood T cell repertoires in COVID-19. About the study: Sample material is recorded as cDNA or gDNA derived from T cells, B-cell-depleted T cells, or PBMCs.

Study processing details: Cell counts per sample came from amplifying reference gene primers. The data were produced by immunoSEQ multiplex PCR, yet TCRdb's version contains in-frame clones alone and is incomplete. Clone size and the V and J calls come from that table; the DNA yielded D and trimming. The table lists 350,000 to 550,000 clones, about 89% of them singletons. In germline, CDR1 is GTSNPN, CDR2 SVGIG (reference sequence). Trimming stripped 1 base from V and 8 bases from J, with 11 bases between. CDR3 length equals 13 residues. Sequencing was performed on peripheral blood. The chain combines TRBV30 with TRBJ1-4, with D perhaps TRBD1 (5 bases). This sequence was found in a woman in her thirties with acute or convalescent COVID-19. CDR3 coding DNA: TGTGCCTGGAGTGGGATTTGGGGCGAAAAACTGTTTTTT. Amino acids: CAWSGIWGEKLFF.